This is a list of T cell receptor beta chains from one sample in a study of tumor-infiltrating lymphocytes in primary liver carcinoma. TCRdb ran MiXCR on the multiplex PCR reads and lists one entry per CDR3 protein. This sample carries about 320,000 distinct CDR3 sequences, roughly two thirds of them seen once, and the ten largest clones take about 9.4%. The sample consisted of peripheral blood. These receptors were obtained from a man between 35 and 55 years old with primary liver carcinoma and hepatitis B virus infection. Both conserved end residues are part of each CDR3. D genes are given only for firm matches. Clone size is not always given. Where it is, it says once, few, many or a class for expanded clones.

size: .; V: TRBV11-2; D: TRBD2; J: TRBJ2-1; CDR3: CASSLGPGAGGPYNEQFF; DNA: TGTGCCAGCAGCTTAGGGCCCGGGGCGGGAGGCCCCTACAATGAGCAGTTCTTC
size: .; V: TRBV10-2; D: .; J: TRBJ2-3; CDR3: CASSDELVGADTQYF; DNA: TGCGCCAGCAGTGACGAACTAGTGGGAGCAGATACGCAGTATTTT
size: .; V: TRBV5-1; D: .; J: TRBJ1-5; CDR3: CARSLGGVWEPQHF; DNA: TGCGCCAGGAGCTTGGGTGGGGTCTGGGAGCCCCAGCATTTT
size: many; V: TRBV7-9; D: TRBD1; J: TRBJ2-1; CDR3: CASSSSDRLNEQFF; DNA: TGTGCCAGCAGCTCGTCGGACAGGTTGAATGAGCAGTTCTTC
size: .; V: TRBV11-2; D: TRBD2; J: TRBJ2-1; CDR3: CANSYRLASHGEQFF; DNA: TGTGCCAACAGCTACCGACTAGCTTCACACGGGGAGCAGTTCTTC
size: .; V: TRBV6-5; D: .; J: TRBJ2-3; CDR3: CASSSTGISPFHAVDAQYF; DNA: TGTGCCAGCAGTTCTACCGGGATTAGCCCATTCCACGCGGTTGATGCGCAGTATTTT
size: many; V: TRBV29-1; D: .; J: TRBJ2-7; CDR3: CSVRYARSSYEQYF; DNA: TGCAGCGTTCGGTACGCGAGGAGCTCCTACGAGCAGTACTTC
size: .; V: TRBV28; D: .; J: TRBJ2-1; CDR3: CASRPSGRSYNEHFF; DNA: TGTGCCAGCAGGCCCAGCGGCCGCTCCTACAATGAGCACTTCTTC
size: few; V: TRBV7-9; D: .; J: TRBJ2-5; CDR3: CASSWATETQYF; DNA: TGTGCCAGCAGTTGGGCGACAGAGACCCAGTACTTC
size: many; V: TRBV11-2; D: .; J: TRBJ1-5; CDR3: CASSFGLVNQPQHF; DNA: TGTGCCAGCAGCTTCGGACTCGTCAATCAGCCCCAGCATTTT
size: .; V: TRBV5-1; D: TRBD1; J: TRBJ1-5; CDR3: CASSLAGGENQPQHF; DNA: TGCGCCAGCAGCTTGGCAGGGGGCGAGAATCAGCCCCAGCATTTT
size: .; V: TRBV11-2; D: .; J: TRBJ2-7; CDR3: CASTLGQGLPCEQYF; DNA: TGCGCCAGCACCCTAGGCCAGGGGCTCCCTTGCGAGCAGTACTTC
size: .; V: TRBV6-5; D: TRBD2; J: TRBJ2-1; CDR3: CASNFSILAGGLNEQFF; DNA: TGTGCCAGCAATTTCTCGATACTAGCGGGAGGGCTTAATGAGCAGTTCTTC
size: .; V: TRBV12-3/TRBV12-4; D: .; J: TRBJ1-5; CDR3: CASSLWGGNQPQDF; DNA: TGTGCCAGCAGCCTATGGGGGGGCAATCAGCCCCAGGATTTT
size: .; V: TRBV12-3/TRBV12-4; D: .; J: TRBJ2-3; CDR3: CARTLRGADTQYF; DNA: TGTGCCAGGACCCTACGAGGGGCAGATACGCAGTATTTT
size: many; V: TRBV28; D: TRBD2; J: TRBJ2-1; CDR3: CASSSTHGRSLNEQFF; DNA: TGTGCCAGCAGTTCAACCCACGGGAGGTCTTTGAATGAGCAGTTCTTC
size: .; V: TRBV6-1; D: TRBD1; J: TRBJ1-1; CDR3: CASPMTGGAEAFF; DNA: TGTGCCAGCCCCATGACAGGGGGCGCTGAAGCTTTCTTT
size: many; V: TRBV11-2; D: .; J: TRBJ2-2; CDR3: CASSPRDLNTGELFF; DNA: TGTGCCAGCAGCCCCCGGGACTTAAACACCGGGGAGCTGTTTTTT
size: .; V: TRBV6-5; D: TRBD1; J: TRBJ2-3; CDR3: CASSYSRDRGADTQYF; DNA: TGTGCCAGCAGTTACTCCCGGGACAGGGGGGCAGATACGCAGTATTTT
size: .; V: TRBV29-1; D: .; J: TRBJ1-2; CDR3: CTVRATNYGYTF; DNA: TGCACCGTTAGGGCGACTAACTATGGCTACACTTTC
size: .; V: TRBV12-3/TRBV12-4; D: TRBD2; J: TRBJ2-1; CDR3: CASSPRPAGSHNEQFF; DNA: TGTGCCAGCAGCCCTAGACCAGCGGGATCCCACAATGAGCAGTTCTTC
size: few; V: TRBV11-2; D: .; J: TRBJ2-7; CDR3: CASTLTAGLNSYEQYF; DNA: TGTGCCAGCACCCTAACCGCGGGACTGAACTCCTACGAGCAGTACTTC
size: .; V: TRBV4-2; D: .; J: TRBJ1-2; CDR3: CASSQEQRLRGGYGYTF; DNA: TGTGCCAGCAGCCAAGAGCAGAGACTGAGGGGAGGCTATGGCTACACCTTC
size: .; V: TRBV11-3; D: TRBD1; J: TRBJ2-7; CDR3: CASNLSRGNYEHYF; DNA: TGTGCCAGCAACTTGAGCAGGGGGAACTACGAGCACTACTTC
size: few; V: TRBV2; D: .; J: TRBJ2-5; CDR3: CASTYQGTQYF; DNA: TGTGCCAGCACCTATCAGGGGACCCAGTACTTC
size: many; V: TRBV6-1; D: TRBD2; J: TRBJ2-1; CDR3: CASSDSGSPFDEQFF; DNA: TGTGCCAGCAGTGATAGCGGGAGTCCCTTCGATGAGCAGTTCTTC
size: many; V: TRBV7-8; D: .; J: TRBJ2-4; CDR3: CASSPLSVRGAKNIQYF; DNA: TGTGCCAGCAGCCCACTTTCGGTTAGGGGAGCCAAAAACATTCAGTACTTC
size: many; V: TRBV7-9; D: .; J: TRBJ2-7; CDR3: CASSFQDEQYF; DNA: TGTGCCAGCAGCTTCCAAGACGAGCAGTACTTC
size: many; V: TRBV6-6; D: .; J: TRBJ2-7; CDR3: CASSYPGIPYEQYF; DNA: TGTGCCAGCAGTTACCCCGGAATCCCCTACGAGCAGTACTTC
size: many; V: TRBV5-5; D: .; J: TRBJ2-1; CDR3: CASSLIWTHNEQFF; DNA: TGTGCCAGCAGCTTGATTTGGACCCACAATGAGCAGTTCTTC
size: once; V: TRBV11-2; D: .; J: TRBJ2-2; CDR3: CTSSPRPGGGELFF; DNA: TGTACCAGTAGCCCCCGCCCTGGAGGGGGGGAGCTGTTTTTT
size: .; V: TRBV10-3; D: TRBD2; J: TRBJ2-5; CDR3: CAISEPRTSGRETQYF; DNA: TGTGCCATCAGTGAGCCTCGGACTAGCGGGAGGGAGACCCAGTACTTC
size: .; V: TRBV7-9; D: .; J: TRBJ1-2; CDR3: CASSLGVPNSGYGYTF; DNA: TGTGCCAGCAGCTTAGGTGTCCCTAATAGCGGCTATGGCTACACCTTC
size: .; V: TRBV29-1; D: TRBD2; J: TRBJ2-3; CDR3: CSVESTSESYSTPYF; DNA: TGCAGCGTTGAATCGACTAGCGAGAGCTACAGTACGCCGTATTTT
size: many; V: TRBV29-1; D: TRBD1; J: TRBJ1-5; CDR3: CSVGTGGNQPQHF; DNA: TGCAGCGTTGGGACAGGGGGCAATCAGCCCCAGCATTTT
size: .; V: TRBV6-5; D: .; J: TRBJ2-2; CDR3: CTSSYGQSTGELLF; DNA: TGTACCAGCAGTTACGGGCAGAGCACCGGGGAGCTGTTGTTT
size: .; V: TRBV30; D: .; J: TRBJ1-6; CDR3: CAFLNRDYNSPLHF; DNA: TGTGCCTTCCTCAACAGGGACTATAATTCACCCCTCCACTTT
size: once; V: TRBV4-3; D: .; J: TRBJ2-1; CDR3: CASGQDRALTGSSYNEQFF; DNA: TGCGCCAGCGGCCAAGATCGGGCCCTTACTGGGAGCTCCTACAATGAACAGTTCTTC
size: few; V: TRBV5-4; D: .; J: TRBJ1-3; CDR3: CASSLGDVGSSGNTIYF; DNA: TGTGCCAGCAGCTTGGGCGACGTGGGGAGCTCTGGAAACACCATATATTTT
size: many; V: TRBV6-6; D: TRBD1; J: TRBJ1-5; CDR3: CASSQTGSGNQPQHF; DNA: TGTGCCAGCAGTCAGACAGGGTCAGGGAATCAGCCCCAGCATTTT
size: .; V: TRBV28; D: TRBD2; J: TRBJ2-1; CDR3: CASSFRSGSLNKQFF; DNA: TGTGCCAGCAGTTTCCGTAGCGGGAGTCTCAATAAGCAGTTCTTC
size: many; V: TRBV28; D: .; J: TRBJ1-2; CDR3: CASSPSGYYGYTF; DNA: TGTGCCAGCAGTCCCTCAGGATACTATGGCTACACCTTC
size: few; V: TRBV28; D: TRBD1; J: TRBJ1-3; CDR3: CASSSPGTASGNTIYF; DNA: TGTGCCAGCAGTTCCCCCGGGACAGCCTCTGGAAACACCATATATTTT
size: .; V: TRBV6-1; D: .; J: TRBJ2-7; CDR3: CASSRSTAASTCEQYF; DNA: TGTGCCAGCAGTCGCTCAACGGCTGCGAGCACCTGCGAGCAGTACTTC
size: .; V: TRBV7-8; D: .; J: TRBJ2-2; CDR3: CASSLLRTNGSGGTGELFF; DNA: TGTGCCAGCAGCTTACTCCGGACTAACGGGAGTGGGGGCACCGGGGAGCTGTTTTTT
size: .; V: TRBV6-5; D: .; J: TRBJ2-1; CDR3: CASIQGNEQFF; DNA: TGTGCCAGCATCCAGGGCAATGAGCAGTTCTTC
size: .; V: TRBV7-9; D: TRBD1; J: TRBJ2-2; CDR3: CATTGQGARELFF; DNA: TGTGCCACCACGGGACAGGGGGCCCGGGAGCTGTTTTTT
size: many; V: TRBV4-1; D: .; J: TRBJ1-5; CDR3: CASSQEDNSNQPQHF; DNA: TGCGCCAGCAGCCAAGAAGACAATAGCAATCAGCCCCAGCATTTT
size: .; V: TRBV28; D: TRBD2; J: TRBJ2-7; CDR3: CASSTTGLATYEQYF; DNA: TGTGCCAGCAGTACCACGGGACTAGCGACCTACGAGCAGTACTTC
size: many; V: TRBV6-5; D: TRBD1; J: TRBJ2-1; CDR3: CASRRKWGDRGRDEQFF; DNA: TGTGCCAGCAGAAGGAAATGGGGGGACAGGGGGAGGGATGAGCAGTTCTTC
size: .; V: TRBV14; D: TRBD2; J: TRBJ2-7; CDR3: CSSSQRDRTYEQYF; DNA: TGTTCCAGCAGCCAGCGGGACCGAACCTACGAGCAGTACTTC
size: .; V: TRBV11-3; D: TRBD2; J: TRBJ2-3; CDR3: CVSSRGLAADGDTQYF; DNA: TGTGTCAGCAGCAGGGGACTAGCGGCAGATGGAGATACGCAGTATTTT
size: .; V: TRBV5-4; D: .; J: TRBJ1-6; CDR3: CASSPPGGSPLHF; DNA: TGTGCCAGCAGCCCCCCGGGGGGTTCACCCCTCCACTTT